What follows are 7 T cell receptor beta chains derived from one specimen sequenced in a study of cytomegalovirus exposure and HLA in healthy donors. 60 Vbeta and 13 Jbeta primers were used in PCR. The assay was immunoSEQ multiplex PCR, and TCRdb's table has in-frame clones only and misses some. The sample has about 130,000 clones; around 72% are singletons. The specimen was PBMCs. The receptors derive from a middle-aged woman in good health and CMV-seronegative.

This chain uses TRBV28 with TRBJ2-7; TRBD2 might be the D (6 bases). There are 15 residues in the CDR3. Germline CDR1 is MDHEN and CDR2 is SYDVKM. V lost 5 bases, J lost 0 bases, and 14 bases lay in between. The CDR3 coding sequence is TGTGCCAGCAGTCCCACGGGAGCCCTCTCCTACGAGCAGTACTTC. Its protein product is CASSPTGALSYEQYF.

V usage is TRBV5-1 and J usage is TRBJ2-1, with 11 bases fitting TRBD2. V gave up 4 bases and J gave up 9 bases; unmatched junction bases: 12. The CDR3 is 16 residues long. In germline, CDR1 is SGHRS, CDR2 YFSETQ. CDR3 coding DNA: TGCGCCAGCAGCGGGGAGGCGGGACTAGCGGAAAGTGAGCAGTTCTTC. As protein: CASSGEAGLAESEQFF.

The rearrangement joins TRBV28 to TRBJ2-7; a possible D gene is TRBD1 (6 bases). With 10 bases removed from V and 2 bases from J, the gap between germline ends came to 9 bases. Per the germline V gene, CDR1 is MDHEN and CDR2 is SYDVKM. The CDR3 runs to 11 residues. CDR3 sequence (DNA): TGTGCCACACGGACAGCCTACGAGCAGTACTTC. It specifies CATRTAYEQYF.

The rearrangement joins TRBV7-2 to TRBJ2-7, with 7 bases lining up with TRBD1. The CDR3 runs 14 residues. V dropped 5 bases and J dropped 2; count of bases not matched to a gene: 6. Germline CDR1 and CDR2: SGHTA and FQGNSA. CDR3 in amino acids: CASSQRQGPYEQYF. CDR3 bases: TGTGCCAGCAGCCAGAGACAGGGACCCTACGAGCAGTACTTC.

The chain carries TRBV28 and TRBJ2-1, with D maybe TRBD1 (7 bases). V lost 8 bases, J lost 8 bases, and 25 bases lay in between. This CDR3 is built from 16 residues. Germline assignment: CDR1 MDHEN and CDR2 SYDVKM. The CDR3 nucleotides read TGTGCCAGCTACCCACCAGGGGGGCCGGGAGAAGATGAGCAGTTCTTC. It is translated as CASYPPGGPGEDEQFF.

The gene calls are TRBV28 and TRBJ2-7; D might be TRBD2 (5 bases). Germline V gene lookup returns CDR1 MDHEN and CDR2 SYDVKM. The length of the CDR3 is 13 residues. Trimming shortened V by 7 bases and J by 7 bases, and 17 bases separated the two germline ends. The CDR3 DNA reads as TGTGCCAGCATAGCCGCATCCCAGCGGGAGCAGTACTTC. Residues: CASIAASQREQYF.

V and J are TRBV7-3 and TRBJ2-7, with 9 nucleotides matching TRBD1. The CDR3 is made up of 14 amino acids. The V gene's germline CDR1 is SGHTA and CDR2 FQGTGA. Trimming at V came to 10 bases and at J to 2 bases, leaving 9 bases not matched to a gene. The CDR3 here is CATAGRDRAYEQYF. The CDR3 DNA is TGTGCCACCGCTGGCCGGGACAGGGCCTACGAGCAGTACTTC.